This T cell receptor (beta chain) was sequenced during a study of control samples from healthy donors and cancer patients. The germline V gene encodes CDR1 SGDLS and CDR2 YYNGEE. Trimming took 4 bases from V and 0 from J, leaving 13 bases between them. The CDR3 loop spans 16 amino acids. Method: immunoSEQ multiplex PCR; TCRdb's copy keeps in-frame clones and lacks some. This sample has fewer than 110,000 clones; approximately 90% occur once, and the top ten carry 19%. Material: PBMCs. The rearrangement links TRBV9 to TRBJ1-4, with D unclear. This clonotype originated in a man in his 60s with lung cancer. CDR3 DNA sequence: TGTGCCAGCAGCCCGAGCCTGGCCGCAACTAATGAAAAACTGTTTTTT. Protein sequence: CASSPSLAATNEKLFF.